The rows below give T cell receptor beta chains drawn from one sample of a study of vaccination effects on CD4 cells after COVID-19. No antigen is known for these receptors. Assay: immunoSEQ multiplex PCR; the TCRdb copy retains only in-frame clones and omits some. The sample yields about 40,000 clones, around 66% seen once. Sequenced material: CD4+ T cells from PBMCs cultured with HCoV-OC43 spike peptides, taken before COVID-19 vaccination. These receptors all stem from a human donor who received a COVID-19 vaccine. CDR3s include the opening cysteine and the closing phenylalanine or tryptophan. The D gene is left open where the match is weak. A clone size is listed for some rows: how often the clone was seen (once, few, many), or a class if it is expanded.

>-|TRBV5-1|-|TRBJ1-4
TGCGCCAGCAGCTTGGCCAGTACAGGGAATGAAAAACTGTTTTTT
CASSLASTGNEKLFF
>TRBD2|TRBV2|-|TRBJ2-3
TGTGCCAGCAGTGAAAGGGCGGGAGGGCGCACAGATACGCAGTATTTT
CASSERAGGRTDTQYF
>-|TRBV25-1|-|TRBJ1-6
TGTGCCAGCAGTGATGTCGGGGGATCCTATAATTCACCCCTCCACTTT
CASSDVGGSYNSPLHF
>TRBD2|TRBV10-2|-|TRBJ2-7
TGCGCCAGCATTCCTAGCGGGAGCAGCTACGAGCAGTACTTC
CASIPSGSSYEQYF
>TRBD1|TRBV6-5|-|TRBJ2-4
TGTGCCAGCAGTCCCCCTGGACAGGTAGACATTCAGTACTTC
CASSPPGQVDIQYF
>TRBD1|TRBV19|-|TRBJ2-7
TGTGCCAGTAGTAGTAGGACAGGCCCCTACGAGCAGTACTTC
CASSSRTGPYEQYF
>-|TRBV5-5|-|TRBJ2-2
TGTGCCAGCAGCTTGGGGGGGGCGGCCGGGGAGCTGTTTTTT
CASSLGGAAGELFF
>-|TRBV11-3|-|TRBJ2-5
TGTGCCAGCAGCTTAGAGGGGGGAACCCAAGAGACCCAGTACTTC
CASSLEGGTQETQYF
>TRBD2|TRBV7-2|-|TRBJ2-2
TGTGCCAGCAGCTTTTCCGGGACTAGCGGCACCGGGGAGCTGTTTTTT
CASSFSGTSGTGELFF
>TRBD2|TRBV6-2/TRBV6-3|few|TRBJ2-2
TGTGCCAGCAGTTACTCGACTAGCGGGAACACCGGGGAGCTGTTTTTT
CASSYSTSGNTGELFF
>TRBD1|TRBV9|few|TRBJ1-1
TGTGCCAGCAGCGTAGCTGGACAGGCGTTCACTGAAGCTTTCTTT
CASSVAGQAFTEAFF
>TRBD2|TRBV5-1|-|TRBJ2-1
TGCGCCAGCAGCTTGGGTTCTAGCGGGGGGGCTTATGATGAGCAGTTCTTC
CASSLGSSGGAYDEQFF
>-|TRBV12-3/TRBV12-4|once|TRBJ1-6
TGTGCCAGCAGCGTAGCGGGGGGGTCACCCCTCCACTTT
CASSVAGGSPLHF
>-|TRBV25-1|-|TRBJ1-1
TGTGCCAGCAGTGAATCTACAGGGCGAACTGAAGCTTTCTTT
CASSESTGRTEAFF
>-|TRBV6-5|-|TRBJ1-4
TGTGCCAGCCGGCAGTTTGAAAAACTGTTTTTT
CASRQFEKLFF
>-|TRBV21-1|-|TRBJ2-1
TGTGCCAGCAGCAACTTCATCAGGGACAGGCCCTACAATGAGCAGTTCTTC
CASSNFIRDRPYNEQFF
>TRBD1|TRBV19|-|TRBJ2-7
TGTGCCAGTAGGGAGACAGGGGGCGGAAGGTACGAGCAGTACTTC
CASRETGGGRYEQYF
>-|TRBV19|-|TRBJ2-3
TGTGCCAGTAGTATAAGGCGGCAGGGGACAGATACGCAGTATTTT
CASSIRRQGTDTQYF
>-|TRBV5-1|-|TRBJ1-6
TGCGCCAGCAGCTTGTCCATCTTCGTTGTCGCAGACAAAAATTCACCCCTCCACTTT
CASSLSIFVVADKNSPLHF